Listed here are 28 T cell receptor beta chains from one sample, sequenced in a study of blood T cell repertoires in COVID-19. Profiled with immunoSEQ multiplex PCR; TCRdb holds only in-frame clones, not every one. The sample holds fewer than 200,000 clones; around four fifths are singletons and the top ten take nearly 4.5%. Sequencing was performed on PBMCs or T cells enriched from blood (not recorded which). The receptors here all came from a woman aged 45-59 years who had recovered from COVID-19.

CDR3 nucleotide sequence: TGCGCCAGCAGCCAATTGGGACAGGGCTTTAGTTCACCCCTCCACTTT. Translation gives CASSQLGQGFSSPLHF. The rearrangement uses TRBV5-1 and TRBJ1-6; TRBD1 agrees at 9 bases. CDR3 length equals 16 residues. After removal of 4 bases from V and 9 bases from J, the junction contained 11 bases not matched to a gene. The germline V gene has CDR1 SGHRS and CDR2 YFSETQ.

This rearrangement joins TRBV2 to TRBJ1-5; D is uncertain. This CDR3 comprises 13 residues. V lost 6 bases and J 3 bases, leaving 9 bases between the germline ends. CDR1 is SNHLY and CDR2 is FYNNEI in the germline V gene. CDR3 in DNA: TGTGCCAGCAGATATTGGCCCAATCAGCCCCAGCATTTT. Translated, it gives CASRYWPNQPQHF.

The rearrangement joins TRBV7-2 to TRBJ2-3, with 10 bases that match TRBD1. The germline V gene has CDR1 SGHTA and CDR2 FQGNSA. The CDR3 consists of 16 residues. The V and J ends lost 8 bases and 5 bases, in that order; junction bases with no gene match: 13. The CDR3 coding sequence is TGTGCCAGCTGTTGGGAACCGGGACAGGGGAGAGATACGCAGTATTTT. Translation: CASCWEPGQGRDTQYF. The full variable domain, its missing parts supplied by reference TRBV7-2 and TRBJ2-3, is GAGVSQSPSNKVTEKGKDVELRCDPISGHTALYWYRQSLGQGLEFLIYFQGNSAPDKSGLPSDRFSAERTGGSVSTLTIQRTQQEDSAVYLCASCWEPGQGRDTQYFGPGTRLTVL.

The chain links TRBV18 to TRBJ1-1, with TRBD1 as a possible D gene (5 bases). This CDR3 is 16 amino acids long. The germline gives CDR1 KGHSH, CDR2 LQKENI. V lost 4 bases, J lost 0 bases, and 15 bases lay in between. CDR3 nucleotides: TGTGCCAGCTCACAGGGACTGGGTTCCATGAACACTGAAGCTTTCTTT. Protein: CASSQGLGSMNTEAFF.

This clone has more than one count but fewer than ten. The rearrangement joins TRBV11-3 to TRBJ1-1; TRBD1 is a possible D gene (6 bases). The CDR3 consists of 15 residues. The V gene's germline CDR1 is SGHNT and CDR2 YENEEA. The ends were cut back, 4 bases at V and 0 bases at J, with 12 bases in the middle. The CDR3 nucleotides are TGTGCCAGCAGCTCCCGGACAGAGATGAACACTGAAGCTTTCTTT. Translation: CASSSRTEMNTEAFF. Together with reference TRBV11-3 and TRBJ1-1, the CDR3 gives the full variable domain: EAGVVQSPRYKIIEKKQPVAFWCNPISGHNTLYWYLQNLGQGPELLIRYENEEAVDDSQLPKDRFSAERLKGVDSTLKIQPAELGDSAVYLCASSSRTEMNTEAFFGQGTRLTVV.

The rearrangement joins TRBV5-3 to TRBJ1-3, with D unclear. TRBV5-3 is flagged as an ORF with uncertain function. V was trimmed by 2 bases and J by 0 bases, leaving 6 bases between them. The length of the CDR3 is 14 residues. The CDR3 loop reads CARSFTDSGNTIYF. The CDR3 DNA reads TGTGCCAGAAGCTTTACAGACTCTGGAAACACCATATATTTT.

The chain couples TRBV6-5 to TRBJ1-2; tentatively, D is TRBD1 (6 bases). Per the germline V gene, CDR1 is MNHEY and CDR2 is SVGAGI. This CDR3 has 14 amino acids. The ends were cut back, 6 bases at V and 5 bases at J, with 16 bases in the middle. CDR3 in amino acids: CASSRQGIGYGYTF. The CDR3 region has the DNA TGTGCCAGCAGCCGGCAGGGGATTGGGTATGGCTACACCTTC.

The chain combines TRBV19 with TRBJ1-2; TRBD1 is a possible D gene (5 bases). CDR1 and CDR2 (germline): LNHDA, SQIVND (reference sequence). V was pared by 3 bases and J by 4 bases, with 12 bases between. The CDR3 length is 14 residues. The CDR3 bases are TGTGCCAGTAGTATGGGGGGACGGTCCTATGGCTACACCTTC. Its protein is CASSMGGRSYGYTF.

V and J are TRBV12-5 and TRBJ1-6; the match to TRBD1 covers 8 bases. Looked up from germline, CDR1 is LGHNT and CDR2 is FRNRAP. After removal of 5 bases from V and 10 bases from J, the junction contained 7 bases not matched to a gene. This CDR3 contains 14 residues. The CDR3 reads CASGQGAKGSPLHF. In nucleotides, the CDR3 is TGTGCTAGTGGTCAGGGGGCGAAAGGGTCACCCCTCCACTTT. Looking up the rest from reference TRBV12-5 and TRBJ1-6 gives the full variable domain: DARVTQTPRHKVTEMGQEVTMRCQPILGHNTVFWYRQTMMQGLELLAYFRNRAPLDDSGMPKDRFSAEMPDATLATLKIQPSEPRDSAVYFCASGQGAKGSPLHFGNGTRLTVT.

In DNA, the CDR3 is TGTGCCAGCAGTTTCGGGGGATACCCGGCTAACTATGGCTACACCTTC. Its translation: CASSFGGYPANYGYTF. The chain couples TRBV28 to TRBJ1-2; perhaps TRBD1 as D (5 bases). Germline CDR1 MDHEN, CDR2 SYDVKM. This CDR3 is 16 amino acids long. Trimming removed 3 bases from V and 0 bases from J, with 14 bases in between.

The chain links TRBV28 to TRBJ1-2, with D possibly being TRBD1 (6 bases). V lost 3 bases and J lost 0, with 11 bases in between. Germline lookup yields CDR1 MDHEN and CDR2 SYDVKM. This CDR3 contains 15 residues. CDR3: CASSLWGGPNYGYTF. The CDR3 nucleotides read TGTGCCAGCAGTTTGTGGGGGGGCCCTAACTATGGCTACACCTTC.

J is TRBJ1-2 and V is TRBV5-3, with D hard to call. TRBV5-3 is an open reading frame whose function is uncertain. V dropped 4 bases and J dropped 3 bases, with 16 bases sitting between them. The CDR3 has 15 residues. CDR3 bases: TGTGCCAGAAGCCGATTGGGCAGGAAGGACTATGGCTACACCTTC. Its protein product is CARSRLGRKDYGYTF.

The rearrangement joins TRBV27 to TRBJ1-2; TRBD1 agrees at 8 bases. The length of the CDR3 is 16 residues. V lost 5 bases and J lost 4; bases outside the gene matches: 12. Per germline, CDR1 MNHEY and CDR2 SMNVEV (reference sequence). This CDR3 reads CASSEYQGALGYGYTF. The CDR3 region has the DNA TGTGCCAGCAGTGAATACCAGGGGGCGCTCGGCTATGGCTACACCTTC.

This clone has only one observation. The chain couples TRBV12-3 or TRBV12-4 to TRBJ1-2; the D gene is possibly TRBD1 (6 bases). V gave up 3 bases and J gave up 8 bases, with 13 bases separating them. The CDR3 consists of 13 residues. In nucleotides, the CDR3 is TGTGCCAGCAGTTTGTCGGGGGGCCTAGGCTACACCTTC. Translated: CASSLSGGLGYTF.

CDR3: CASSVGTGGRKLFF. In DNA, the CDR3 is TGTGCCAGTAGCGTTGGGACAGGGGGTAGAAAACTGTTTTTT. The V gene is TRBV19, the J gene TRBJ1-4; 11 positions match TRBD1. Looked up from germline, CDR1 is LNHDA and CDR2 is SQIVND (reference sequence). The CDR3 totals 14 residues. V lost 6 bases to trimming and J lost 10 bases; unmatched junction nucleotides: 7.

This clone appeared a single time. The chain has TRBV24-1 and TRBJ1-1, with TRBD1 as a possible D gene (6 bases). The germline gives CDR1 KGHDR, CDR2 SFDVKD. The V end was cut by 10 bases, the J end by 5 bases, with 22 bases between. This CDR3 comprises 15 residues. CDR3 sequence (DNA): TGTGCCACGAGCTCGAGGACAGCCATTAAAACTGAAGCTTTCTTT. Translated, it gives CATSSRTAIKTEAFF.

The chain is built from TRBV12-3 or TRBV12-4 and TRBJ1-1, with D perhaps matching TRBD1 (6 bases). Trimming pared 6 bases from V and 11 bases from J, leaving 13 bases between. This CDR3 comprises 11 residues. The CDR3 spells CASSLGGAAFF. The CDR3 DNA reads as TGTGCCAGCAGCCTTGGGGGGGCGGCTTTCTTT.

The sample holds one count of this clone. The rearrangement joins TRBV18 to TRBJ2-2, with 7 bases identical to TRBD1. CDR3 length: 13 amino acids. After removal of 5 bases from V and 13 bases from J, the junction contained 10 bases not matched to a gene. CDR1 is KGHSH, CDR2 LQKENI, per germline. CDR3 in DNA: TGTGCCAGCTCAGAAGACAGGGCATTGTGGCTGTTTTTT. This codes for CASSEDRALWLFF.

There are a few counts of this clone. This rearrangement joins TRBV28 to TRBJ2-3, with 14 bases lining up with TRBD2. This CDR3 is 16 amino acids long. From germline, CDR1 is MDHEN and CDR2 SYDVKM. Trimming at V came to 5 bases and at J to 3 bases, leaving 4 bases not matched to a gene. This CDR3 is CASSLGLAGGTDTQYF. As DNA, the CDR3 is TGTGCCAGCAGTCTCGGACTAGCGGGGGGAACAGATACGCAGTATTTT.

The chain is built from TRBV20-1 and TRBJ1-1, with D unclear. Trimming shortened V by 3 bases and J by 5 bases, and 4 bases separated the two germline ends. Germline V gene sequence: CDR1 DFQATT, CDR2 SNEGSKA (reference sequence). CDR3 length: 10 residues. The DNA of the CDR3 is TGCAGTGCTAGCACTACTGAAGCTTTCTTT. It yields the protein CSASTTEAFF.

The chain's CDR3 is CASSRLAGGFAEQFF. DNA for the CDR3: TGTGCCAGCAGCCGACTAGCGGGAGGGTTCGCTGAGCAGTTCTTC. The gene calls are TRBV7-8 and TRBJ2-1, with 14 bases lining up with TRBD2. The CDR3 is 15 amino acids. CDR1 and CDR2 from the germline V gene are SGHVS and FQNEAQ. V gave up 5 bases and J gave up 9 bases; unmatched junction bases: 6.

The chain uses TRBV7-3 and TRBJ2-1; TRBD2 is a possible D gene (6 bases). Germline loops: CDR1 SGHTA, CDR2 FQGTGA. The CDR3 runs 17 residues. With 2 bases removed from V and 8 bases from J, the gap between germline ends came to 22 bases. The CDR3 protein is CASSLFGAGSPGDEQFF. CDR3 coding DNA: TGTGCCAGCAGCTTATTCGGAGCGGGCTCCCCTGGGGATGAGCAGTTCTTC.

CDR3 DNA: TGTGCCAGCAGCTTGGCGGCGGGGGGGGTAGGCTACACCTTC. It translates to CASSLAAGGVGYTF. The chain uses TRBV5-4 and TRBJ1-2; perhaps TRBD1 as D (5 bases). This CDR3 region has 14 residues. The ends were cut back, 0 bases at V and 8 bases at J, with 14 bases in the middle. Germline CDR1 and CDR2: SGHNT and YYREEE (reference sequence).

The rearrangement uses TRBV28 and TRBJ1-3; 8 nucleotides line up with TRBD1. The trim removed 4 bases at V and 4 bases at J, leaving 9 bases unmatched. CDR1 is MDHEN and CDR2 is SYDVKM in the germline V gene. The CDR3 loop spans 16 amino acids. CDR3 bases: TGTGCCAGCAGTTCCCCCGGGACAGGCGGCGGAAACACCATATATTTT. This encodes CASSSPGTGGGNTIYF.

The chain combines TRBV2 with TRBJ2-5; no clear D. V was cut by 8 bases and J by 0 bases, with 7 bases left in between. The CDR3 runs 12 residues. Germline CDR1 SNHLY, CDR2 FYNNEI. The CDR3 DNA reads TGTGCCAGCGAACGGTACCAAGAGACCCAGTACTTC. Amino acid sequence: CASERYQETQYF.

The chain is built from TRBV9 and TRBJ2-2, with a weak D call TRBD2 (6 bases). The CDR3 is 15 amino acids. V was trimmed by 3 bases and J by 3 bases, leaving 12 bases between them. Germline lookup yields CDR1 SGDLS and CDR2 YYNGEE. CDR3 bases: TGTGCCAGCAGCGACGGGACTTTTCACACCGGGGAGCTGTTTTTT. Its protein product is CASSDGTFHTGELFF. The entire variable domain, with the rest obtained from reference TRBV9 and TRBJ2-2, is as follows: DSGVTQTPKHLITATGQRVTLRCSPRSGDLSVYWYQQSLDQGLQFLIQYYNGEERAKGNILERFSAQQFPDLHSELNLSSLELGDSALYFCASSDGTFHTGELFFGEGSRLTVL.

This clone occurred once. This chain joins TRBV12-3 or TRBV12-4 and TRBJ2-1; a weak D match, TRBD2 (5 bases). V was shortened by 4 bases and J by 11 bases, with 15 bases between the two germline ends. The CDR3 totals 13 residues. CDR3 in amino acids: CASSSGLLIKQFF. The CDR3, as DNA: TGTGCCAGCAGTTCAGGACTGTTAATCAAGCAGTTCTTC.

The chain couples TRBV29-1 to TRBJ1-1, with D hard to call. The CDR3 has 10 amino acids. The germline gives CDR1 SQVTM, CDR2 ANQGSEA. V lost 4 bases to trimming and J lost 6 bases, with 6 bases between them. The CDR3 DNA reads TGCAGCGTTGTTACTGCTGAAGCTTTCTTT. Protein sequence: CSVVTAEAFF.